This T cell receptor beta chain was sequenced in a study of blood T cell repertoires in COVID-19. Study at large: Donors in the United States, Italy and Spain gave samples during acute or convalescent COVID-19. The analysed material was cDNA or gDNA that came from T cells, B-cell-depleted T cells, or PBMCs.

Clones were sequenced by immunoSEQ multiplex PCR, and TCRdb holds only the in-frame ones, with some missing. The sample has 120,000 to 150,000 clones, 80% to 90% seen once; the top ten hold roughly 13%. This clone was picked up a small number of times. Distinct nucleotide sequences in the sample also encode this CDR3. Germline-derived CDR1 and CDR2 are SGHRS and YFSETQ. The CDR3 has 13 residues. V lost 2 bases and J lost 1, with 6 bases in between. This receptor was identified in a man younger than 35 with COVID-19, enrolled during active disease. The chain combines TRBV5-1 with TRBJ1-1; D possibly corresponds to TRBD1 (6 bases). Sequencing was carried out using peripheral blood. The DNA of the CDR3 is TGCGCCAGCAGCTTACAGGGGAACACTGAAGCTTTCTTT. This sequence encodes CASSLQGNTEAFF.